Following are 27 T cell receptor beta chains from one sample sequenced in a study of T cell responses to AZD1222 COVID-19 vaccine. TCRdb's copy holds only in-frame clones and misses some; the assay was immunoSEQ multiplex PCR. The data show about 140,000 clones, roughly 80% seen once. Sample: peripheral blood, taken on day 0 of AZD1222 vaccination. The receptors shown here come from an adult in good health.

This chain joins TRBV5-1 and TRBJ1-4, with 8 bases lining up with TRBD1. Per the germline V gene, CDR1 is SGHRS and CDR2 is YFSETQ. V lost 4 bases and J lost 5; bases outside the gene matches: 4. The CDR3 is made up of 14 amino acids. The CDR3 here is CASSRQGRNEKLFF. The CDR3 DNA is TGCGCCAGCAGCCGACAGGGGAGGAATGAAAAACTGTTTTTT. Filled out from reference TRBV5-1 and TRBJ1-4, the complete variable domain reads KAGVTQTPRYLIKTRGQQVTLSCSPISGHRSVSWYQQTPGQGLQFLFEYFSETQRNKGNFPGRFSGRQFSNSRSEMNVSTLELGDSALYLCASSRQGRNEKLFFGSGTQLSVL.

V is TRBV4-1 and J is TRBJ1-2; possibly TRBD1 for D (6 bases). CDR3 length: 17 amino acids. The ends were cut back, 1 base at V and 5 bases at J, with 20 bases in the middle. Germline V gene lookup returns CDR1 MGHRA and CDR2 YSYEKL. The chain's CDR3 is CASSQGGQRAMWYGYTF. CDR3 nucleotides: TGCGCCAGCAGCCAAGGGGGACAAAGGGCCATGTGGTATGGCTACACCTTC.

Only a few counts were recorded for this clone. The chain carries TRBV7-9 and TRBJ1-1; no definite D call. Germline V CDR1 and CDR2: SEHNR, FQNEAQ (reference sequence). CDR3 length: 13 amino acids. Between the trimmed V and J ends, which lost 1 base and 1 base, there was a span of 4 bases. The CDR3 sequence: CASSLEKNTEAFF. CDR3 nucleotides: TGTGCCAGCAGCTTAGAAAAGAACACTGAAGCTTTCTTT.

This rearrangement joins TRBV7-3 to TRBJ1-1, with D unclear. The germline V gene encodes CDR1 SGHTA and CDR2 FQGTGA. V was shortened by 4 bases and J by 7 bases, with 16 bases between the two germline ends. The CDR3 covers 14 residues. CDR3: CASSSSSVGVEAFF. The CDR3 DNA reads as TGTGCCAGCAGCTCTAGTTCGGTTGGGGTTGAAGCTTTCTTT.

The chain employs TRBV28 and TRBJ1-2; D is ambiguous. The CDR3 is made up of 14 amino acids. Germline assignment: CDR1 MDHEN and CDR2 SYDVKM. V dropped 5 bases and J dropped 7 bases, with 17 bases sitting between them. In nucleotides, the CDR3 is TGTGCCAGCAGTCCCGGACCTTTTACGGGTGGCTACACCTTC. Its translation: CASSPGPFTGGYTF.

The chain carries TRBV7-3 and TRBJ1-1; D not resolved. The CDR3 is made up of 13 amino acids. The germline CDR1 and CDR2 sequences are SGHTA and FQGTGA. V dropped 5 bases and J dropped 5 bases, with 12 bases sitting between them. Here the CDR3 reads CASSPQAGTEAFF. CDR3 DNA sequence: TGTGCCAGCAGCCCCCAAGCAGGAACTGAAGCTTTCTTT.

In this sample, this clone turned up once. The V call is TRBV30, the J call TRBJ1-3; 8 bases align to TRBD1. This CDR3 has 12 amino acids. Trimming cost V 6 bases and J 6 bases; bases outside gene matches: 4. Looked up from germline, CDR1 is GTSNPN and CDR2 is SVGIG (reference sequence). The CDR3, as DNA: TGTGCCTGCGGGGACAGGCAAAACACCATATATTTT. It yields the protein CACGDRQNTIYF. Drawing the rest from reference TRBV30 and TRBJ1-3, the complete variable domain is SQTIHQWPATLVQPVGSPLSLECTVEGTSNPNLYWYRQAAGRGLQLLFYSVGIGQISSEVPQNLSASRPQDRQFILSSKKLLLSDSGFYLCACGDRQNTIYFGEGSWLTVV.

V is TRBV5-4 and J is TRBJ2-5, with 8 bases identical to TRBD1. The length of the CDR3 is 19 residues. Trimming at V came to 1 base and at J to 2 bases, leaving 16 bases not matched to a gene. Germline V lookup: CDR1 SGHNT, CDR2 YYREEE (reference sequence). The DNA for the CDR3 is TGTGCCAGCAGCTTGCCCGGAGGTGAGGACAGGGCTGGGCAAGAGACCCAGTACTTC. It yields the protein CASSLPGGEDRAGQETQYF. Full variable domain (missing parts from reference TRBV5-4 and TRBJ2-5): ETGVTQSPTHLIKTRGQQVTLRCSSQSGHNTVSWYQQALGQGPQFIFQYYREEENGRGNFPPRFSGLQFPNYSSELNVNALELDDSALYLCASSLPGGEDRAGQETQYFGPGTRLLVL.

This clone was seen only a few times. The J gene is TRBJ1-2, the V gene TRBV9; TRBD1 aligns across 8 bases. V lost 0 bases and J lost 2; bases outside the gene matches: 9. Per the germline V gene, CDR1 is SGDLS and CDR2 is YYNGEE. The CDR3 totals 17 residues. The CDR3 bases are TGTGCCAGCAGCGTAGGGATGGGGGGACAGGAAAACTATGGCTACACCTTC. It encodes CASSVGMGGQENYGYTF.

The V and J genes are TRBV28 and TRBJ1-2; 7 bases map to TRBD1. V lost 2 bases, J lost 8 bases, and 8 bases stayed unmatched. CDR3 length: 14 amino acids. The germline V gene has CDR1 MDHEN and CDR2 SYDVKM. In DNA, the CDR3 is TGTGCCAGCAGTTTAGGGGCAGGGGGAGAGGGCTACACCTTC. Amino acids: CASSLGAGGEGYTF.

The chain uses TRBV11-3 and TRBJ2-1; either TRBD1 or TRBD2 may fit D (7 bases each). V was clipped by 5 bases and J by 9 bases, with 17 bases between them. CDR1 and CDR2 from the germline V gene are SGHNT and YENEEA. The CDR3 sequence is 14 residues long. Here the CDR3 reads CASSPQGGLSEQFF. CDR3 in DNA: TGTGCCAGCAGCCCCCAGGGGGGGTTAAGTGAGCAGTTCTTC.

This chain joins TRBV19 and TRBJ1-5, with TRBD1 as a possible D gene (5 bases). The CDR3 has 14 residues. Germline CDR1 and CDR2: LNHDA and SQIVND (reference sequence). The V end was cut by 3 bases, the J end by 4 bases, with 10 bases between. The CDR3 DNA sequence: TGTGCCAGTAGTATGGTGTCAGGGAATCAGCCCCAGCATTTT. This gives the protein CASSMVSGNQPQHF.

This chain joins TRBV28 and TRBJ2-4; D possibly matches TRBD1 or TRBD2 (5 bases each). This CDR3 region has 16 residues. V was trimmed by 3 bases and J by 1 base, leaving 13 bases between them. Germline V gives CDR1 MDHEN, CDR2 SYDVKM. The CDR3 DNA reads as TGTGCCAGCAGTTTTTCCCGGTGGGGGGCCAAAAACATTCAGTACTTC. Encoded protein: CASSFSRWGAKNIQYF.

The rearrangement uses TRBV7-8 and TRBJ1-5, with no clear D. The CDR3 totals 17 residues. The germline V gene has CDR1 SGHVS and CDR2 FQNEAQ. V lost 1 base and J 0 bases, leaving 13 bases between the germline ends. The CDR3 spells CASSLGAVGNSNQPQHF. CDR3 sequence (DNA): TGTGCCAGCAGCTTAGGGGCGGTAGGAAATAGCAATCAGCCCCAGCATTTT.

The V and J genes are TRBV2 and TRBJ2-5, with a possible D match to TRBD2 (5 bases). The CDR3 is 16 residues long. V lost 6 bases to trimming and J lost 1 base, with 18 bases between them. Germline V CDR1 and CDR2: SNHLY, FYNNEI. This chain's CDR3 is CASRAAQGYIQETQYF. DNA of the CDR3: TGTGCCAGCAGAGCGGCCCAAGGGTATATCCAAGAGACCCAGTACTTC. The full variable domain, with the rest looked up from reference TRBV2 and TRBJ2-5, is EPEVTQTPSHQVTQMGQEVILRCVPISNHLYFYWYRQILGQKVEFLVSFYNNEISEKSEIFDDQFSVERPDGSNFTLKIRSTKLEDSAMYFCASRAAQGYIQETQYFGPGTRLLVL.

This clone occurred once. CDR3 sequence (DNA): TGTGCCAGCAGTTACGGGGGACTAGCGGGCTTACAAGAGACCCAGTACTTC. It codes for CASSYGGLAGLQETQYF. V gene TRBV6-2 or TRBV6-3 combines with J gene TRBJ2-5; the match to TRBD2 covers 12 bases. Per the germline V gene, CDR1 is MNHEY and CDR2 is SVGEGT. V lost 2 bases to trimming and J lost 2 bases; unmatched junction nucleotides: 6. The CDR3 sequence is 17 residues long.

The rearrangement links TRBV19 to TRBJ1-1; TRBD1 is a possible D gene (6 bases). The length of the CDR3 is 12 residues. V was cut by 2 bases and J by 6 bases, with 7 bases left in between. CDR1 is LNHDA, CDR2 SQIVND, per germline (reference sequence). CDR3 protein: CASSIRGAEAFF. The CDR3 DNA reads TGTGCCAGTAGTATAAGGGGGGCTGAAGCTTTCTTT.

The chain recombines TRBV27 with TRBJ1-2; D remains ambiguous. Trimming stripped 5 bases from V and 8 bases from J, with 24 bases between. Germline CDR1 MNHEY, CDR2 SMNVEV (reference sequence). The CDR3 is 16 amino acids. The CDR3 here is CASSPLIGRAAKGYTF. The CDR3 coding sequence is TGTGCCAGCAGTCCCCTGATCGGGAGGGCGGCCAAAGGCTACACCTTC.

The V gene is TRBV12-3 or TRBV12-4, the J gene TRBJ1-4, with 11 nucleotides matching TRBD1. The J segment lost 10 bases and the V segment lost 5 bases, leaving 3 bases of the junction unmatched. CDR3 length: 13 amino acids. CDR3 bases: TGTGCCAGCAGTATAGGGACAGGGGGAAAACTGTTTTTT. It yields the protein CASSIGTGGKLFF.

The CDR3 sequence is CASRETTGANVLTF. The CDR3 DNA follows: TGTGCCAGCAGAGAGACCACTGGGGCCAACGTCCTGACTTTC. The chain uses TRBV5-6 and TRBJ2-6; D call uncertain. The V end lost 5 bases, the J end lost 2 bases, and 8 bases lay between the germline ends. This CDR3 contains 14 residues. From germline, CDR1 is SGHDT and CDR2 YYEEEE.

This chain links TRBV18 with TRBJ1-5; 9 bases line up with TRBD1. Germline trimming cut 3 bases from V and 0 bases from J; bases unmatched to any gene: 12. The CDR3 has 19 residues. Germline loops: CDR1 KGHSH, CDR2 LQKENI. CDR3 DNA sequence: TGTGCCAGCTCACCGCGACGGACAGGGGAACTATATAGCAATCAGCCCCAGCATTTT. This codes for CASSPRRTGELYSNQPQHF.

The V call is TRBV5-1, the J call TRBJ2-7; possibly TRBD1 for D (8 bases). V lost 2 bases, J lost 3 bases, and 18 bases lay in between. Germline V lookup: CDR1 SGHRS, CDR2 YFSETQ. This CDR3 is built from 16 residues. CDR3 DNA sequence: TGCGCCAGCAGCTTCGGGGGGAGACAGGGGTTCTACGAGCAGTACTTC. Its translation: CASSFGGRQGFYEQYF.

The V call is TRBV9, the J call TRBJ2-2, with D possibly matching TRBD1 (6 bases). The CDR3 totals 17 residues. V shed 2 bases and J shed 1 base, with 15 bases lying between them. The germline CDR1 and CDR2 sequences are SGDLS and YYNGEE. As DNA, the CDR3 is TGTGCCAGCAGCGTTAGGACAGATTCTTTGAACACCGGGGAGCTGTTTTTT. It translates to CASSVRTDSLNTGELFF.

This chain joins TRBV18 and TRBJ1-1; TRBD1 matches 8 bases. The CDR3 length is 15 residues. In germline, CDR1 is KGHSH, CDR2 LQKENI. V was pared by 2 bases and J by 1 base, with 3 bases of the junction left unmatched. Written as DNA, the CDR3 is TGTGCCAGCTCACCAAAGACAGGGGCGAACACTGAAGCTTTCTTT. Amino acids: CASSPKTGANTEAFF.

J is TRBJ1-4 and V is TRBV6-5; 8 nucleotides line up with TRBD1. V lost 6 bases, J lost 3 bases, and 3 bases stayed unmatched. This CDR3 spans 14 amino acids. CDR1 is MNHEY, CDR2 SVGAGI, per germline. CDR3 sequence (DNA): TGTGCCAGCAGGCCGGGACAGGCTAATGAAAAACTGTTTTTT. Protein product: CASRPGQANEKLFF.

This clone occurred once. The CDR3 reads CASSLFPPLGASYEQYF. In nucleotides, the CDR3 is TGTGCCAGCAGTTTATTTCCCCCCTTGGGGGCTTCCTACGAGCAGTACTTC. The V and J genes are TRBV27 and TRBJ2-7; D perhaps matches TRBD1 (6 bases). V lost 1 base and J lost 1, with 17 bases in between. CDR3 length: 17 residues. Germline V gene data show CDR1 as MNHEY and CDR2 as SMNVEV (reference sequence).

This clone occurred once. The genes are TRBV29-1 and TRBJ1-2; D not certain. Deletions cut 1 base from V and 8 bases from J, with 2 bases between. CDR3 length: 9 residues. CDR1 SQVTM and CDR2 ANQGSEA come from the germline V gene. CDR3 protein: CSVEGGYTF. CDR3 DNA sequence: TGCAGCGTTGAAGGCGGCTACACCTTC.